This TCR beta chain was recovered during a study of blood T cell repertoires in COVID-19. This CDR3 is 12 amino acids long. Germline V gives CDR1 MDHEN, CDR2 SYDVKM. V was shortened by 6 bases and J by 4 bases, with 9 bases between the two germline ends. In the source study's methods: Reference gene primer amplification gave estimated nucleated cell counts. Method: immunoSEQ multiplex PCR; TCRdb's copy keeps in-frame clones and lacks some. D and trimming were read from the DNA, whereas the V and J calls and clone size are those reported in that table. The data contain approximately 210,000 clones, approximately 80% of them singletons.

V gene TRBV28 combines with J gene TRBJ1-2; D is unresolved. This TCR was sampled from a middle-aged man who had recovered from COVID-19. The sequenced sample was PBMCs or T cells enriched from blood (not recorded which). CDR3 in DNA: TGTGCCAGCAGCCGGAGCCTCTATGGCTACACCTTC. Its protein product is CASSRSLYGYTF.